These 32 T cell receptor beta chains originate from one sample sequenced in a study of vaccination and CD4 T cells after COVID-19. Sequenced with the Oncomine TCR Beta short-read assay was DNA taken from cultured CD4+ T cells. TCRdb independently ran MiXCR on the PCR reads; one entry per CDR3 protein. The profile shows under 15,000 distinct CDR3 sequences, about two fifths of them singletons. Regarding treatment: roughly 10-day PBMC culture with coronavirus spike peptide pools or control peptides (ViraFEST assay). These receptors' targets are unknown. Sample: CD4+ T cells from blood, cultured in vitro. These receptor sequences come from a human donor who had recovered from COVID-19.

CDR3 in DNA: TGTGCCTGGAGTCTGAGTGGCTGGGATACGCAGTATTTT. Amino acids: CAWSLSGWDTQYF. V gene TRBV30 combines with J gene TRBJ2-3; no definite D call. The ends were cut back, 2 bases at V and 6 bases at J, with 12 bases in the middle. This CDR3 is 13 amino acids long. Germline CDR1 and CDR2: GTSNPN and SVGIG (reference sequence).

There are a few counts of this clonotype. The J gene is TRBJ1-1, the V gene TRBV6-5; 7 nucleotides match TRBD1. Trimming at V came to 2 bases and at J to 4 bases, leaving 10 bases not matched to a gene. The CDR3 contains 16 residues. Germline CDR1 and CDR2: MNHEY and SVGAGI. The CDR3 region is CASSYPGAGGTTEAFF. The CDR3 DNA follows: TGTGCCAGCAGTTACCCGGGGGCAGGGGGGACCACTGAAGCTTTCTTT.

V usage is TRBV6-4 and J usage is TRBJ2-1; tentative D call: TRBD2 (6 bases). Trimming shortened V by 3 bases and J by 16 bases, and 16 bases separated the two germline ends. Germline V CDR1 and CDR2: MRHNA, SNTAGT. The CDR3 is 12 residues long. This chain's CDR3 is CASSDLEGPRFF. CDR3 bases: TGTGCCAGCAGTGATCTGGAGGGCCCTCGTTTCTTC.

The CDR3 protein is CASSLGPDTDTQYF. In nucleotides, the CDR3 is TGTGCCAGCAGCTTGGGCCCCGACACAGATACGCAGTATTTT. The chain carries TRBV5-4 and TRBJ2-3; D gene unclear. CDR1 SGHNT and CDR2 YYREEE come from the germline V gene (reference sequence). Trimming left V 0 bases short and J 2 bases short, with 7 bases between. CDR3 length equals 14 residues.

This chain connects TRBV6-2 or TRBV6-3 to TRBJ2-7; D is unresolved. The CDR3 is 12 amino acids. Between the trimmed V and J ends, which lost 2 bases and 7 bases, there was a span of 9 bases. CDR1 is MNHEY and CDR2 is SVGEGT in the germline V gene. CDR3 protein: CASSYGRWEQYF. CDR3 nucleotides: TGTGCCAGCAGTTACGGACGGTGGGAGCAGTACTTC.

This clonotype came up a few times. The genes are TRBV27 and TRBJ1-2; D remains unclear. Trimming took 5 bases from V and 1 from J, leaving 14 bases between them. The germline V gene has CDR1 MNHEY and CDR2 SMNVEV (reference sequence). This CDR3 spans 15 amino acids. The CDR3 DNA reads as TGTGCCAGCAGTATATTTAGTCGGGGTAACTATGGCTACACCTTC. It specifies CASSIFSRGNYGYTF.

This clonotype was observed a handful of times. CDR3 in amino acids: CASSIVGQGYGYTF. CDR3 DNA sequence: TGTGCCAGTAGTATAGTTGGACAAGGCTATGGCTACACCTTC. The chain uses TRBV19 and TRBJ1-2, with D maybe TRBD1 (5 bases). Germline-derived CDR1 and CDR2 are LNHDA and SQIVND (reference sequence). The CDR3 runs 14 residues. V lost 1 base, J lost 4 bases, and 10 bases lay in between.

This clonotype was observed a handful of times. The chain joins TRBV20-1 to TRBJ2-5; 9 nucleotides agree with TRBD2. CDR3 size: 15 residues. The germline CDR1 and CDR2 sequences are DFQATT and SNEGSKA (reference sequence). With 6 bases clipped from V and 0 bases from J, the junction kept 8 bases outside the gene matches. In DNA form, the CDR3 reads TGCAGTGCAACGTCCCAGCGGGAGGACCAAGAGACCCAGTACTTC. It codes for CSATSQREDQETQYF.

This rearrangement joins TRBV6-5 to TRBJ2-2, with D perhaps assigned TRBD1 or TRBD2 (5 bases each). Per the germline V gene, CDR1 is MNHEY and CDR2 is SVGAGI. This CDR3 is 17 amino acids long. V was shortened by 1 base and J by 6 bases, with 18 bases between the two germline ends. The CDR3 DNA sequence: TGTGCCAGCAGTTACTTGTCCGCAGGGACGTTATCCGGGGAGCTGTTTTTT. The encoded protein is CASSYLSAGTLSGELFF.

The V call is TRBV20-1, the J call TRBJ2-5; D ambiguous. Germline CDR1 DFQATT, CDR2 SNEGSKA (reference sequence). This CDR3 has 12 residues. V lost 5 bases, J lost 1 base, and 8 bases lay in between. CDR3 sequence reads: CSAEVVQETQYF. Written as DNA, the CDR3 is TGCAGTGCTGAGGTAGTCCAAGAGACCCAGTACTTC.

This chain links TRBV11-2 with TRBJ1-5; TRBD1 aligns across 7 bases. This CDR3 is built from 13 residues. The V gene's germline CDR1 is SGHAT and CDR2 FQNNGV. The J segment lost 6 bases and the V segment lost 5 bases, leaving 4 bases of the junction unmatched. CDR3 in DNA: TGTGCCAGCAGCCCTCAGGGGGGTCAGCCCCAGCATTTT. Residues: CASSPQGGQPQHF.

J is TRBJ1-5 and V is TRBV2; D unclear. In germline, CDR1 is SNHLY, CDR2 FYNNEI. This CDR3 contains 13 residues. Trimming left V 4 bases short and J 4 bases short, with 8 bases between. This CDR3 reads CASSGRGNQPQHF. CDR3 DNA: TGTGCCAGCAGTGGGCGGGGAAATCAGCCCCAGCATTTT. The variable domain in full, completed from reference TRBV2 and TRBJ1-5, reads EPEVTQTPSHQVTQMGQEVILRCVPISNHLYFYWYRQILGQKVEFLVSFYNNEISEKSEIFDDQFSVERPDGSNFTLKIRSTKLEDSAMYFCASSGRGNQPQHFGDGTRLSIL.

The V gene is TRBV2, the J gene TRBJ2-1; no reliable D call. Germline V lookup: CDR1 SNHLY, CDR2 FYNNEI. The germline V and J ends were trimmed by 2 bases and 9 bases, with 20 bases remaining between them. This CDR3 comprises 16 residues. The CDR3 loop reads CASSEPTGTVRSEQFF. The CDR3 DNA follows: TGTGCCAGCAGTGAACCCACCGGAACCGTTCGGTCTGAGCAGTTCTTC.

This chain uses TRBV20-1 with TRBJ2-1, with 8 bases lining up with TRBD1. The trim removed 3 bases at V and 5 bases at J, leaving 6 bases unmatched. This CDR3 is 14 amino acids long. The germline gives CDR1 DFQATT, CDR2 SNEGSKA (reference sequence). The CDR3 nucleotides read TGCAGTGCTAGGAAACTGACAGGGGACAATGAGCAGTTCTTC. Its translation: CSARKLTGDNEQFF.

V and J are TRBV6-1 and TRBJ2-7, with TRBD2 matching 12 bases. V gave up 6 bases and J gave up 4 bases; unmatched junction bases: 4. CDR1 MNHNS and CDR2 SASEGT come from the germline V gene. The CDR3 covers 14 residues. The CDR3 reads CASSKGTSGYEQYF. The CDR3 DNA reads as TGTGCCAGCAGCAAAGGGACTAGCGGGTACGAGCAGTACTTC.

The DNA for the CDR3 is TGTGCCAGTAGCCCCTCCCGGGATACGCAGTATTTT. Translation gives CASSPSRDTQYF. The chain is built from TRBV19 and TRBJ2-3, with D unresolved. The CDR3 spans 12 residues. Germline V gene lookup returns CDR1 LNHDA and CDR2 SQIVND (reference sequence). The germline V and J ends were trimmed by 6 bases and 6 bases, with 10 bases remaining between them.

This clonotype showed up just a few times. Germline and junction disagree at one end, which may indicate a read error. V and J are TRBV6-5 and TRBJ1-1; D gene ambiguous. There are 11 residues in the CDR3. In germline, CDR1 is MNHEY, CDR2 SVGAGI. CDR3 region: CASSYNSEAFF. The CDR3 DNA follows: TGTGCCAGCAGTTACAACAGTGAAGCTTTCTTT.

A few counts support this clonotype. The rearrangement uses TRBV6-1 and TRBJ2-1, with D perhaps given as TRBD1 or TRBD2 (6 bases each). The CDR3 contains 14 residues. Germline loops: CDR1 MNHNS, CDR2 SASEGT. The CDR3 loop reads CATDEAGGGNEQFF. As DNA, the CDR3 is TGTGCTACAGACGAAGCAGGAGGGGGAAATGAGCAGTTCTTC.

The J gene is TRBJ2-7, the V gene TRBV11-2; TRBD2 agrees at 12 bases. V dropped 5 bases and J dropped 7; count of bases not matched to a gene: 12. Germline lookup yields CDR1 SGHAT and CDR2 FQNNGV. The CDR3 length is 16 residues. CDR3 bases: TGTGCCAGCAGCCCTTGGGGGCTAGCGGGAGGGAGGGAGCAGTACTTC. This sequence encodes CASSPWGLAGGREQYF.

The chain links TRBV28 to TRBJ1-2; no clear D. V was shortened by 1 base and J by 6 bases, with 9 bases between the two germline ends. CDR1 MDHEN and CDR2 SYDVKM come from the germline V gene. The CDR3 covers 13 residues. CDR3 region: CASSLSLAHGYTF. The CDR3, as DNA: TGTGCCAGCAGTTTATCACTGGCCCATGGCTACACCTTC.

The gene calls are TRBV5-4 and TRBJ2-1, with 8 bases matching TRBD2. The trim removed 7 bases at V and 9 bases at J, leaving 15 bases unmatched. There are 15 residues in the CDR3. Germline V gives CDR1 SGHNT, CDR2 YYREEE (reference sequence). This CDR3 is CASSLPGLVSTEQFF. DNA of the CDR3: TGTGCCAGCTCGTTACCGGGACTAGTTTCCACTGAGCAGTTCTTC.

This sequence joins TRBV6-1 and TRBJ1-3; D ambiguous. The CDR3 length is 15 residues. V dropped 10 bases and J dropped 0 bases, with 16 bases sitting between them. Germline loops: CDR1 MNHNS, CDR2 SASEGT. The CDR3 is CATTLSGDSGNTIYF. CDR3 nucleotide sequence: TGTGCCACCACCCTCTCTGGCGACTCTGGAAACACCATATATTTT.

The chain carries TRBV7-9 and TRBJ2-5; D not certain. This CDR3 region has 11 residues. CDR1 is SEHNR and CDR2 is FQNEAQ in the germline V gene (reference sequence). V was pared by 2 bases and J by 5 bases, with 3 bases between. CDR3 bases: TGTGCCAGCAGCTTATCTGAGACCCAGTACTTC. Residues: CASSLSETQYF.

The V gene is TRBV7-9, the J gene TRBJ2-1; D is unclear. V lost 5 bases, J lost 9 bases, and 8 bases lay in between. Germline V gene sequence: CDR1 SEHNR, CDR2 FQNEAQ (reference sequence). CDR3 size: 11 residues. CDR3 protein: CASSPLGEQFF. CDR3 nucleotides: TGTGCCAGCAGCCCCCTAGGTGAGCAGTTCTTC. Filled out from reference TRBV7-9 and TRBJ2-1, the complete variable domain reads DTGVSQNPRHKITKRGQNVTFRCDPISEHNRLYWYRQTLGQGPEFLTYFQNEAQLEKSRLLSDRFSAERPKGSFSTLEIQRTEQGDSAMYLCASSPLGEQFFGPGTRLTVL.

This clonotype was counted between two and nine times. The chain joins TRBV11-2 to TRBJ2-5; 13 nucleotides match TRBD2. Germline CDR1 is SGHAT and CDR2 is FQNNGV. The CDR3 is 16 amino acids. After removal of 4 bases from V and 5 bases from J, the junction contained 7 bases not matched to a gene. CDR3 DNA sequence: TGTGCCAGCAGCTCTCAGCCGACTAGCGGGAGGGAGACCCAGTACTTC. Its translation: CASSSQPTSGRETQYF. Complete variable domain (other parts from reference TRBV11-2 and TRBJ2-5): EAGVAQSPRYKIIEKRQSVAFWCNPISGHATLYWYQQILGQGPKLLIQFQNNGVVDDSQLPKDRFSAERLKGVDSTLKIQPAKLEDSAVYLCASSSQPTSGRETQYFGPGTRLLVL.

The chain couples TRBV28 to TRBJ2-3; a weak D match, TRBD2 (5 bases). Germline assignment: CDR1 MDHEN and CDR2 SYDVKM. Trimming removed 6 bases from V and 2 bases from J, with 9 bases in between. This CDR3 contains 13 residues. DNA for the CDR3: TGTGCCAGCAGAGATAGCGCCACAGATACGCAGTATTTT. Translation: CASRDSATDTQYF. Together with reference TRBV28 and TRBJ2-3, the CDR3 gives the full variable domain: DVKVTQSSRYLVKRTGEKVFLECVQDMDHENMFWYRQDPGLGLRLIYFSYDVKMKEKGDIPEGYSVSREKKERFSLILESASTNQTSMYLCASRDSATDTQYFGPGTRLTVL.

The V call is TRBV10-3, the J call TRBJ2-7; 7 bases are a match to TRBD1. Germline V gene sequence: CDR1 ENHRY, CDR2 SYGVKD. The CDR3 is 13 amino acids. With 6 bases clipped from V and 0 bases from J, the junction kept 2 bases outside the gene matches. The CDR3 loop reads CAIRRDSSYEQYF. The CDR3 nucleotides are TGTGCCATCAGAAGGGACAGCTCCTACGAGCAGTACTTC.

The rearrangement uses TRBV7-9 and TRBJ2-7, with D perhaps TRBD2 (6 bases). This CDR3 spans 17 amino acids. Trimming left V 2 bases short and J 2 bases short, with 19 bases between. Germline assignment: CDR1 SEHNR and CDR2 FQNEAQ (reference sequence). The CDR3 nucleotides are TGTGCCAGCAGCTTAACGGATGGAGGGAACACACCCTACGAGCAGTACTTC. This gives the protein CASSLTDGGNTPYEQYF.

The rearrangement joins TRBV7-8 to TRBJ2-1, with 14 nucleotides matching TRBD2. Looked up from germline, CDR1 is SGHVS and CDR2 is FQNEAQ. V dropped 5 bases and J dropped 0; count of bases not matched to a gene: 6. The CDR3 is made up of 18 amino acids. The CDR3 nucleotides read TGTGCCAGCAGCCCGTCCGGGACTAGCGGGAGCTCCTACAATGAGCAGTTCTTC. Residues: CASSPSGTSGSSYNEQFF.

The chain has TRBV20-1 and TRBJ2-3; 7 bases line up with TRBD2. The CDR3 runs to 17 residues. The junction had 18 bases not matched to a gene; V was cut back by 5 bases and J by 4 bases. Looked up from germline, CDR1 is DFQATT and CDR2 is SNEGSKA (reference sequence). The CDR3 spells CSALRGEGLQEADTQYF. In nucleotides, the CDR3 is TGCAGTGCTTTACGGGGGGAGGGCCTCCAAGAGGCAGATACGCAGTATTTT.

This chain links TRBV6-1 with TRBJ2-2, with D uncertain. This CDR3 has 14 residues. Germline-derived CDR1 and CDR2 are MNHNS and SASEGT. The germline V and J ends were trimmed by 6 bases and 1 base, with 9 bases remaining between them. The CDR3 protein is CASSLWRNTGELFF. As DNA, the CDR3 is TGTGCCAGCAGCCTTTGGCGGAACACCGGGGAGCTGTTTTTT.

Only a few counts were recorded for this clonotype. The CDR3 is CAWSAPGLDTQYF. DNA for the CDR3: TGTGCCTGGAGTGCACCGGGACTCGATACGCAGTATTTT. The chain couples TRBV30 to TRBJ2-3, with D possibly TRBD2 on 6 matching bases. CDR1 is GTSNPN and CDR2 is SVGIG in the germline V gene (reference sequence). The CDR3 runs to 13 residues. V lost 1 base, J lost 6 bases, and 11 bases lay in between.